This TCR beta chain was sequenced in a study of cytotoxic CD8 clonotypes in ibrutinib-treated CLL. At the level of the study: Samples had a mean of roughly 250,000 productive templates and about 93,000 productive rearrangements. Study-wide results and limits: Under treatment, the uncommon public clonotypes either contracted or remained stable. Elevated clonality accompanied ibrutinib response, with a return toward baseline values at progression.

This CDR3 has 16 amino acids. The germline CDR1 and CDR2 sequences are SGHRS and YFSETQ. The ends lost 0 bases at V and 6 bases at J; junction bases unmatched: 9. This clone was found once. Its antigen remains unidentified. Some clones are missing from TCRdb's copy, which holds only in-frame ones; the method was immunoSEQ multiplex PCR. The table has around 14,000 clones, roughly 70% seen once. The receptor was derived from a human donor with chronic lymphocytic leukemia. The sequencing used PBMCs, collected before ibrutinib treatment. The V call is TRBV5-1, the J call TRBJ1-2; 9 bases are shared with TRBD1. DNA of the CDR3: TGCGCCAGCAGCTTGGTTGGACAGGGGTCCTATGATGGCTACACCTTC. This gives the protein CASSLVGQGSYDGYTF.